One sample yielded the 20 T cell receptor beta chains listed below, sequenced in a study of control samples from healthy donors and cancer patients. Here immunoSEQ multiplex PCR was the method, and the copy in TCRdb shows in-frame clones only, minus some. The table lists just over 80,000 clones, around 94% of them singletons. Specimen: blood. The source of these receptors is a woman under 30 in good health.

Points on this clone: A junction boundary mismatches the germline segment, possibly from a read error. The chain employs TRBV7-7 and TRBJ2-1; TRBD1 or TRBD2 may be the D gene (6 bases each). The V gene's germline CDR1 is SSHAT and CDR2 FNYEAQ (reference sequence). The length of the CDR3 is 16 residues. CDR3 nucleotide sequence: TGTGCTAGCAGCTCTACAACGGGGGCCTCCTACAATGAGCAGTTCTTC. Its translation: CASSSTTGASYNEQFF.

The genes are TRBV29-1 and TRBJ2-7, with D perhaps TRBD2 (5 bases). Per germline, CDR1 SQVTM and CDR2 ANQGSEA. V lost 0 bases to trimming and J lost 6 bases, with 15 bases between them. The CDR3 is 14 residues long. CDR3 in DNA: TGCAGCGTTGAAGATTTTCGGGGATCCAGCGAGCAGTACTTC. Its protein product is CSVEDFRGSSEQYF.

The V and J genes are TRBV13 and TRBJ2-2, with 11 bases that match TRBD2. The germline V gene has CDR1 PRHDT and CDR2 FYEKMQ (reference sequence). J was trimmed by 2 bases and V by 3 bases; bases with no gene match: 5. This CDR3 is built from 17 residues. This CDR3 reads CASSLAGLAANTGELFF. The CDR3 DNA is TGTGCCAGCAGCTTGGCGGGACTAGCGGCCAACACCGGGGAGCTGTTTTTT.

V gene TRBV7-9 combines with J gene TRBJ1-2; 7 bases are shared with TRBD1. V was pared by 1 base and J by 1 base, with 3 bases of the junction left unmatched. CDR1 and CDR2 (germline): SEHNR, FQNEAQ (reference sequence). This CDR3 is built from 15 residues. The CDR3 DNA reads as TGTGCCAGCAGCTTAGGACAGGGCCTTAACTATGGCTACACCTTC. Amino acids: CASSLGQGLNYGYTF.

V usage is TRBV29-1 and J usage is TRBJ2-1; the D gene is possibly TRBD2 (5 bases). V dropped 4 bases and J dropped 8 bases, with 6 bases sitting between them. This CDR3 comprises 10 residues. Germline V lookup: CDR1 SQVTM, CDR2 ANQGSEA. The CDR3 sequence: CSVVEDEQFF. CDR3 sequence (DNA): TGCAGCGTTGTGGAGGATGAGCAGTTCTTC.

V is TRBV7-8 and J is TRBJ2-7, with D perhaps being TRBD1 or TRBD2 (5 bases each). Trimming stripped 5 bases from V and 2 bases from J, with 19 bases between. Germline CDR1 SGHVS, CDR2 FQNEAQ. The CDR3 is 16 residues long. CDR3 in amino acids: CASSPSVPGRAYEQYF. The CDR3 region has the DNA TGTGCCAGCAGCCCGAGTGTCCCGGGACGGGCCTACGAGCAGTACTTC.

The rearrangement joins TRBV24-1 to TRBJ2-5; TRBD2 matches 10 bases. J gave up 2 bases and V 4 bases, and 6 bases lay outside the gene matches. The CDR3 sequence is 16 residues long. From germline, CDR1 is KGHDR and CDR2 SFDVKD. This CDR3 is CATSDSGTSVQETQYF. The CDR3 DNA reads as TGTGCCACCAGTGACTCCGGGACTAGCGTACAAGAGACCCAGTACTTC.

J is TRBJ2-1 and V is TRBV19; D remains ambiguous. From germline, CDR1 is LNHDA and CDR2 SQIVND (reference sequence). The CDR3 is 12 residues long. V shed 1 base and J shed 6 bases, with 4 bases lying between them. The CDR3 region is CASSIAGNEQFF. The CDR3 nucleotides are TGTGCCAGTAGTATAGCGGGCAATGAGCAGTTCTTC.

The V gene is TRBV27, the J gene TRBJ1-2; tentative D call: TRBD1 (5 bases). Trimming stripped 6 bases from V and 7 bases from J, with 12 bases between. CDR1 and CDR2 (germline): MNHEY, SMNVEV (reference sequence). There are 12 residues in the CDR3. The CDR3, as DNA: TGTGCCAGCAGCCGGACGGGGACTGGCTACACCTTC. It specifies CASSRTGTGYTF.

The table lists this clone with a count of one. The J gene is TRBJ1-2, the V gene TRBV10-3; 10 nucleotides line up with TRBD1. The CDR3 sequence is 12 residues long. Unmatched junction bases numbered 6, after V lost 11 bases and J lost 6 bases. CDR1 is ENHRY and CDR2 is SYGVKD in the germline V gene. The CDR3 bases are TGTGCCGTCGGACAGGGGGGGCATGGCTACACCTTC. As protein: CAVGQGGHGYTF.

This clone was seen a single time. This sequence joins TRBV18 and TRBJ2-5; D perhaps matches TRBD1 (5 bases). Germline V gene data show CDR1 as KGHSH and CDR2 as LQKENI. Between the trimmed V and J ends, which lost 0 bases and 4 bases, there was a span of 9 bases. There are 14 residues in the CDR3. The CDR3 DNA sequence: TGTGCCAGCTCACCACCCACAGGACCAGAGACCCAGTACTTC. The encoded protein is CASSPPTGPETQYF. Based on the CDR3 plus reference TRBV18 and TRBJ2-5, the full variable domain is NAGVMQNPRHLVRRRGQEARLRCSPMKGHSHVYWYRQLPEEGLKFMVYLQKENIIDESGMPKERFSAEFPKEGPSILRIQQVVRGDSAAYFCASSPPTGPETQYFGPGTRLLVL.

The chain couples TRBV7-3 to TRBJ2-1; D call uncertain. Trimming stripped 1 base from V and 10 bases from J, with 8 bases between. This CDR3 spans 12 amino acids. From germline, CDR1 is SGHTA and CDR2 FQGTGA. The CDR3 sequence: CASSLNLGEQFF. The CDR3 nucleotides read TGTGCCAGCAGCTTAAACTTAGGCGAGCAGTTCTTC.

This chain links TRBV4-1 with TRBJ1-1; D is ambiguous. This CDR3 contains 13 residues. CDR1 and CDR2 from the germline V gene are MGHRA and YSYEKL. Trimming shortened V by 2 bases and J by 4 bases, and 8 bases separated the two germline ends. CDR3 in amino acids: CASSQLQTTEAFF. The CDR3 coding sequence is TGCGCCAGCAGCCAACTACAGACCACTGAAGCTTTCTTT.

The chain employs TRBV19 and TRBJ2-1, with 9 nucleotides matching TRBD1. The germline V gene has CDR1 LNHDA and CDR2 SQIVND (reference sequence). V was pared by 7 bases and J by 1 base, with 8 bases of the junction left unmatched. This CDR3 contains 16 residues. The CDR3 nucleotides are TGTGCCAGTAATCTACAGGGGGCTAGGTCCTACAATGAGCAGTTCTTC. Translation gives CASNLQGARSYNEQFF.

The V and J genes are TRBV6-1 and TRBJ1-2; 7 bases align to TRBD1. The CDR3 contains 16 residues. V lost 2 bases and J lost 2; bases outside the gene matches: 8. The germline V gene has CDR1 MNHNS and CDR2 SASEGT. The CDR3 here is CASSEFGQVPNYGYTF. In DNA form, the CDR3 reads TGTGCCAGCAGTGAATTCGGACAGGTGCCCAACTATGGCTACACCTTC.

This sequence joins TRBV5-1 and TRBJ2-2; the D gene is possibly TRBD1 (6 bases). From germline, CDR1 is SGHRS and CDR2 YFSETQ. Trimming left V 7 bases short and J 6 bases short, with 25 bases between. This CDR3 comprises 17 residues. CDR3 in amino acids: CASFHSSDRLIPGELFF. The CDR3 DNA reads as TGCGCCAGCTTCCATTCCTCGGACAGACTAATACCCGGGGAGCTGTTTTTT.

The gene calls are TRBV7-3 and TRBJ2-2; D is unclear. Looked up from germline, CDR1 is SGHTA and CDR2 is FQGTGA. Trimming pared 4 bases from V and 6 bases from J, leaving 12 bases between. CDR3 length equals 14 residues. CDR3 protein: CASSSDPAAGELFF. CDR3 nucleotide sequence: TGTGCCAGCAGCTCCGACCCGGCCGCCGGGGAGCTGTTTTTT.

The gene calls are TRBV7-9 and TRBJ1-2; tentative D call: TRBD1 (5 bases). The V end lost 5 bases, the J end lost 3 bases, and 16 bases lay between the germline ends. The germline V gene has CDR1 SEHNR and CDR2 FQNEAQ (reference sequence). The CDR3 has 15 residues. The CDR3 DNA follows: TGTGCCAGCAGCCCGGGGGTGACCCTCGACTATGGCTACACCTTC. Its translation is CASSPGVTLDYGYTF.

The V gene is TRBV6-2 or TRBV6-3, the J gene TRBJ1-2, with D possibly being TRBD1 (5 bases). CDR1 MNHEY and CDR2 SVGEGT come from the germline V gene. V was pared by 2 bases and J by 11 bases, with 21 bases between. CDR3 length: 15 residues. The DNA of the CDR3 is TGTGCCAGCAGTTACCCGAGACAGAATCAAGAGGGGTACACCTTC. The encoded protein is CASSYPRQNQEGYTF.

V gene TRBV7-8 combines with J gene TRBJ2-7, with TRBD1 matching over 7 bases. After removal of 5 bases from V and 12 bases from J, the junction contained 16 bases not matched to a gene. The CDR3 totals 14 residues. Germline CDR1 reads SGHVS; CDR2 reads FQNEAQ. The CDR3 reads CASSLETGQPRSYF. The CDR3, as DNA: TGTGCCAGCAGCCTAGAAACGGGACAGCCGCGCTCGTACTTC.